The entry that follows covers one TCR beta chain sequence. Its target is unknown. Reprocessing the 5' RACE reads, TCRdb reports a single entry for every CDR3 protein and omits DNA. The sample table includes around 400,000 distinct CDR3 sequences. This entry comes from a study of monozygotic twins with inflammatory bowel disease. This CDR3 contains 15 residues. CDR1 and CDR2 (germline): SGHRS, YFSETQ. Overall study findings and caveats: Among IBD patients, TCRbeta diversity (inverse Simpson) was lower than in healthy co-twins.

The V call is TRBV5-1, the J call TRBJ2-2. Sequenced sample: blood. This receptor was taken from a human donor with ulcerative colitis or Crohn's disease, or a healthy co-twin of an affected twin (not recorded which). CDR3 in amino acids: CASSLGAADTGELFF.